One and the same sample provided the 23 T cell receptor beta chains below, sequenced in a study of T cells in Graves' hyperthyroidism and ophthalmopathy. It was RNA transcripts that yielded the amplified TCR beta CDR3 regions. First-round RT-PCR with HTBI primers amplified the TCR CDR3 region. TCRdb re-called the multiplex PCR reads through MiXCR, storing one row per CDR3 protein. The table lists hundreds of thousands of distinct CDR3 sequences, roughly 40% of them singletons. Specimen: blood. All receptors come from a young man with Graves' hyperthyroidism.

This clonotype was observed a handful of times. The chain employs TRBV20-1 and TRBJ2-7; D may be TRBD1 (6 bases). Germline V lookup: CDR1 DFQATT, CDR2 SNEGSKA (reference sequence). V was shortened by 0 bases and J by 2 bases, with 8 bases between the two germline ends. This CDR3 spans 13 amino acids. The CDR3, as DNA: TGCAGTGCTAGAGATGCAGGGGCCTACGAGCAGTACTTC. Translation: CSARDAGAYEQYF.

This clonotype has at least ten counts. The CDR3 loop reads CSVDEDYEQYF. Written as DNA, the CDR3 is TGCAGCGTTGATGAGGACTACGAGCAGTACTTC. The rearrangement joins TRBV29-1 to TRBJ2-7; D unclear. The germline gives CDR1 SQVTM, CDR2 ANQGSEA. V was cut by 3 bases and J by 3 bases, with 6 bases left in between. This CDR3 comprises 11 residues.

This clonotype was detected ten times or more. V usage is TRBV10-2 and J usage is TRBJ2-5; TRBD2 matches 7 bases. Losses at the gene ends were 8 bases for V and 2 bases for J; bases not matched to a gene: 8. The CDR3 consists of 14 residues. Per germline, CDR1 WSHSY and CDR2 SAAADI. The CDR3 sequence is CASRSSGDQETQYF. The DNA of the CDR3 is TGCGCCAGCCGGTCTAGCGGAGATCAAGAGACCCAGTACTTC.

This clonotype was seen many times. The genes are TRBV7-9 and TRBJ1-5, with 9 bases fitting TRBD1. CDR3 length: 16 residues. In germline, CDR1 is SEHNR, CDR2 FQNEAQ (reference sequence). Losses at the gene ends were 5 bases for V and 0 bases for J; bases not matched to a gene: 5. For the CDR3, the DNA is TGTGCCAGCAGCGCGAGGACAGGGGATAGCAATCAGCCCCAGCATTTT. Protein: CASSARTGDSNQPQHF. The full variable domain, in which reference TRBV7-9 and TRBJ1-5 provide the parts outside the CDR3, is DTGVSQNPRHKITKRGQNVTFRCDPISEHNRLYWYRQTLGQGPEFLTYFQNEAQLEKSRLLSDRFSAERPKGSFSTLEIQRTEQGDSAMYLCASSARTGDSNQPQHFGDGTRLSIL.

The chain uses TRBV20-1 and TRBJ2-7; D is possibly TRBD1 (5 bases). The germline V gene has CDR1 DFQATT and CDR2 SNEGSKA (reference sequence). V gave up 6 bases and J gave up 0 bases, with 15 bases separating them. The CDR3 runs 14 residues. The CDR3 nucleotides are TGCAGTGCCCTCGACAGTTCTAGCTCCTACGAGCAGTACTTC. This translates into CSALDSSSSYEQYF.

The CDR3 reads CASTIGGQGLYSNQPQHF. CDR3 bases: TGTGCCAGTACCATAGGGGGACAGGGTCTTTATAGCAATCAGCCCCAGCATTTT. The chain carries TRBV19 and TRBJ1-5; 9 positions agree with TRBD1. The CDR3 spans 18 residues. Trimming removed 7 bases from V and 0 bases from J; junction bases left unmatched: 13. Germline loops: CDR1 LNHDA, CDR2 SQIVND (reference sequence).

The chain couples TRBV9 to TRBJ2-7; TRBD2 aligns across 11 bases. The tail of the sequence fits TRBJ2-5 better, so the J call may be wrong. The CDR3 runs to 15 residues. Germline CDR1 SGDLS, CDR2 YYNGEE. The CDR3 loop is CASSFRLAGSGTQYF. CDR3 DNA sequence: TGTGCCAGCAGCTTCCGACTAGCGGGGTCGGGGACCCAGTACTTC.

There are many counts of this clonotype. The gene calls are TRBV12-3 or TRBV12-4 and TRBJ1-3; D remains unclear. Trimming removed 8 bases at V and 2 bases at J, with 4 bases between. This CDR3 comprises 11 residues. The CDR3, as DNA: TGTGCCAGCGGGGCTGGAAACACCATATATTTT. Encoded protein: CASGAGNTIYF.

Here the CDR3 reads CASSLKGTHNEKLFF. The CDR3 DNA reads as TGTGCCAGCAGCTTAAAGGGGACTCATAATGAAAAACTGTTTTTT. The J gene is TRBJ1-4, the V gene TRBV7-9; D is perhaps TRBD1 (5 bases). The CDR3 totals 15 residues. Germline values: CDR1 SEHNR, CDR2 FQNEAQ (reference sequence). Trimming took 2 bases from V and 4 from J, leaving 11 bases between them. Using reference TRBV7-9 and TRBJ1-4 for the parts outside the CDR3, the full variable domain is DTGVSQNPRHKITKRGQNVTFRCDPISEHNRLYWYRQTLGQGPEFLTYFQNEAQLEKSRLLSDRFSAERPKGSFSTLEIQRTEQGDSAMYLCASSLKGTHNEKLFFGSGTQLSVL.

The genes are TRBV12-3 or TRBV12-4 and TRBJ1-1; no definite D call. This CDR3 spans 14 amino acids. V gave up 6 bases and J gave up 2 bases, with 13 bases separating them. The CDR3 DNA follows: TGTGCCAGCAGGGGTGGACGGCTTAACACTGAAGCTTTCTTT. Translating gives CASRGGRLNTEAFF.

The V call is TRBV7-2, the J call TRBJ2-5, with TRBD2 identical over 10 bases. The ends lost 2 bases at V and 5 bases at J; junction bases unmatched: 26. In germline, CDR1 is SGHTA, CDR2 FQGNSA. This CDR3 is built from 22 residues. As DNA, the CDR3 is TGTGCCAGCAGCTTACCTCGTACGGACAGTAGAAGCGGGAGGGCCTTTGAGGAGACCCAGTACTTC. It codes for CASSLPRTDSRSGRAFEETQYF. The full variable domain, its missing parts supplied by reference TRBV7-2 and TRBJ2-5, is GAGVSQSPSNKVTEKGKDVELRCDPISGHTALYWYRQSLGQGLEFLIYFQGNSAPDKSGLPSDRFSAERTGGSVSTLTIQRTQQEDSAVYLCASSLPRTDSRSGRAFEETQYFGPGTRLLVL.

The gene calls are TRBV19 and TRBJ1-5; the match to TRBD1 covers 9 bases. The ends lost 4 bases at V and 6 bases at J; junction bases unmatched: 7. This CDR3 comprises 15 residues. Germline loops: CDR1 LNHDA, CDR2 SQIVND (reference sequence). CDR3 amino acids: CASSTEQGASQPQHF. The CDR3 region has the DNA TGTGCCAGTAGTACTGAACAGGGGGCAAGTCAGCCCCAGCATTTT.

The rearrangement links TRBV11-2 to TRBJ2-7, with TRBD1 identical over 7 bases. Germline trimming cut 3 bases from V and 6 bases from J; bases unmatched to any gene: 5. The CDR3 extends over 13 amino acids. Germline V gene lookup returns CDR1 SGHAT and CDR2 FQNNGV. CDR3 loop: CASSLLGGFEQYF. Here the CDR3 DNA reads TGTGCCAGCAGCTTGTTAGGGGGCTTCGAGCAGTACTTC.

This clonotype was observed at least ten times. This chain links TRBV29-1 with TRBJ1-1, with D perhaps matching TRBD1 (6 bases). The CDR3 contains 12 residues. The germline V gene has CDR1 SQVTM and CDR2 ANQGSEA. The ends were cut back, 7 bases at V and 1 base at J, with 10 bases in the middle. CDR3 nucleotides: TGCAGCGCAGGGGATCGGAACACTGAAGCTTTCTTT. It translates to CSAGDRNTEAFF. The full variable domain, in which reference TRBV29-1 and TRBJ1-1 provide the parts outside the CDR3, is SAVISQKPSRDICQRGTSLTIQCQVDSQVTMMFWYRQQPGQSLTLIATANQGSEATYESGFVIDKFPISRPNLTFSTLTVSNMSPEDSSIYLCSAGDRNTEAFFGQGTRLTVV.

The chain links TRBV25-1 to TRBJ1-2; 8 bases align to TRBD1. J was trimmed by 4 bases and V by 4 bases; bases with no gene match: 11. The CDR3 consists of 16 residues. Looked up from germline, CDR1 is MGHDK and CDR2 is SYGVNS. CDR3: CASSGDGGTGTYGYTF. The CDR3 DNA reads as TGTGCCAGCAGTGGGGACGGCGGGACAGGAACCTATGGCTACACCTTC.

The gene calls are TRBV20-1 and TRBJ2-5; TRBD2 might be the D (5 bases). CDR1 and CDR2 (germline): DFQATT, SNEGSKA (reference sequence). Trimming pared 4 bases from V and 2 bases from J, leaving 11 bases between. The CDR3 runs 13 residues. CDR3: CSAKDGKQETQYF. CDR3 in DNA: TGCAGTGCTAAGGACGGGAAACAAGAGACCCAGTACTTC.

The rearrangement links TRBV6-5 to TRBJ1-5; perhaps TRBD1 as D (5 bases). V lost 7 bases to trimming and J lost 0 bases, with 10 bases between them. Germline values: CDR1 MNHEY, CDR2 SVGAGI. This CDR3 has 14 residues. CDR3 amino acids: CASNRGYSNQPQHF. The CDR3 bases are TGTGCCAGCAATCGGGGGTATAGCAATCAGCCCCAGCATTTT.

This clonotype has just a few counts. The V and J genes are TRBV7-2 and TRBJ2-7, with 7 positions matching TRBD1. The CDR3 runs to 14 residues. V shed 6 bases and J 2 bases; nucleotides not matched to a gene: 7. Germline V CDR1 and CDR2: SGHTA, FQGNSA. The CDR3 nucleotides read TGTGCCAGCAGTTCTACAGGGGCTACCTACGAGCAGTACTTC. This codes for CASSSTGATYEQYF. Looking up the rest from reference TRBV7-2 and TRBJ2-7 gives the full variable domain: GAGVSQSPSNKVTEKGKDVELRCDPISGHTALYWYRQSLGQGLEFLIYFQGNSAPDKSGLPSDRFSAERTGGSVSTLTIQRTQQEDSAVYLCASSSTGATYEQYFGPGTRLTVT.

V usage is TRBV19 and J usage is TRBJ1-2; 9 nucleotides line up with TRBD1. The length of the CDR3 is 13 residues. Germline lookup yields CDR1 LNHDA and CDR2 SQIVND (reference sequence). The ends lost 7 bases at V and 5 bases at J; junction bases unmatched: 5. The CDR3 spells CASKQGAAYGYTF. DNA of the CDR3: TGTGCCAGTAAACAGGGGGCGGCTTATGGCTACACCTTC.

The rearrangement links TRBV7-2 to TRBJ2-5, with 10 bases aligning to TRBD1. With 4 bases clipped from V and 0 bases from J, the junction kept 8 bases outside the gene matches. The CDR3 is made up of 17 amino acids. Germline CDR1 and CDR2: SGHTA and FQGNSA. The chain's CDR3 is CASSSHPGQGHQETQYF. In DNA, the CDR3 is TGTGCCAGCAGCTCCCATCCGGGACAGGGGCACCAAGAGACCCAGTACTTC. The whole variable domain, remainder taken from reference TRBV7-2 and TRBJ2-5, is GAGVSQSPSNKVTEKGKDVELRCDPISGHTALYWYRQSLGQGLEFLIYFQGNSAPDKSGLPSDRFSAERTGGSVSTLTIQRTQQEDSAVYLCASSSHPGQGHQETQYFGPGTRLLVL.

This clonotype came up many times. The gene calls are TRBV20-1 and TRBJ1-6; D is ambiguous. Trimming left V 4 bases short and J 7 bases short, with 17 bases between. The CDR3 covers 15 residues. CDR1 is DFQATT and CDR2 is SNEGSKA in the germline V gene (reference sequence). CDR3 DNA sequence: TGCAGTGCTACCCCCGTGACAATTGGCAATTCACCCCTCCACTTT. It is translated as CSATPVTIGNSPLHF.

At least ten counts were recorded for this clonotype. The chain is built from TRBV2 and TRBJ2-7, with a possible D match to TRBD1 (5 bases). This CDR3 is built from 14 residues. V was shortened by 1 base and J by 6 bases, with 13 bases between the two germline ends. Per the germline V gene, CDR1 is SNHLY and CDR2 is FYNNEI. As DNA, the CDR3 is TGTGCCAGCAGTGAAGAACAGGCAGGGTTCGAGCAGTACTTC. Amino acid sequence: CASSEEQAGFEQYF.

The chain employs TRBV9 and TRBJ1-4; no clear D gene. The CDR3 covers 13 residues. V gave up 6 bases and J gave up 8 bases, with 14 bases separating them. Germline CDR1 SGDLS, CDR2 YYNGEE. For the CDR3, the DNA is TGTGCCAGCACCAGAAGGCCGGGGGAAAAACTGTTTTTT. This gives the protein CASTRRPGEKLFF.